The entry below describes one T cell receptor beta chain. The sample belongs to a study of blood T cell repertoires in COVID-19. The overall study: Whether acute or convalescent, the COVID-19 samples came from the United States, Italy and Spain.

Sequencing was performed with immunoSEQ multiplex PCR; in TCRdb, only in-frame clones are kept and a portion is missing. The profile shows about 220,000 clones, about four fifths of them singletons. The germline gives CDR1 LGHNA, CDR2 YNFKEQ. With 0 bases removed from V and 0 bases from J, the gap between germline ends came to 12 bases. The CDR3 spans 16 residues. Material for sequencing was peripheral blood. The rearrangement joins TRBV4-2 to TRBJ2-7; D call uncertain. The TCR originated in a woman aged 60-75 years with acute or convalescent COVID-19. CDR3 DNA: TGTGCCAGCAGCCAAGAAGAATCTTCCAGCTCCTACGAGCAGTACTTC. Its translation: CASSQEESSSSYEQYF.